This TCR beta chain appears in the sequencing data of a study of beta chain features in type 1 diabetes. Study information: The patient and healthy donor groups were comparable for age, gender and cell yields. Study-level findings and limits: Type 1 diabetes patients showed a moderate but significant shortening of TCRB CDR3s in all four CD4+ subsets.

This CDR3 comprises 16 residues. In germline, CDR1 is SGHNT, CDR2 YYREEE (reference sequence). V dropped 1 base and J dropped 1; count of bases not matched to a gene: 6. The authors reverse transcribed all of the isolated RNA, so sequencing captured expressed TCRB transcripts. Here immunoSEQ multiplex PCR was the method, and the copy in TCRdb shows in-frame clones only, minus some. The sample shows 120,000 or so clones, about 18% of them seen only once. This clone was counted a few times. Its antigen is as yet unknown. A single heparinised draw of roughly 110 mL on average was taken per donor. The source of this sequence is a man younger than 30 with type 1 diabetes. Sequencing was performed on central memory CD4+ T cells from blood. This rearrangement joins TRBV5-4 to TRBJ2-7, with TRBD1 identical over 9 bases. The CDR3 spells CASSLSAGTGSYEQYF. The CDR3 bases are TGTGCCAGCAGCTTGAGCGCGGGGACAGGGTCCTACGAGCAGTACTTC.